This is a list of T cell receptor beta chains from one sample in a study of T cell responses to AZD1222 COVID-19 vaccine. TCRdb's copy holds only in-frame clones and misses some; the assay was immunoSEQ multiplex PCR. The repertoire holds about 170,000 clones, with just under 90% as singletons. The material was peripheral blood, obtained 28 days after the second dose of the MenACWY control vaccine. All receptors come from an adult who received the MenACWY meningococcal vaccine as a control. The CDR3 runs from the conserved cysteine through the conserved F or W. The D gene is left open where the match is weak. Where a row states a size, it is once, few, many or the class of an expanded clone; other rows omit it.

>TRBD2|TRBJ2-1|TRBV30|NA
TGTGCCTGGCAAACTAGCGGGAGGGCTAATGAGCAGTTCTTC
CAWQTSGRANEQFF
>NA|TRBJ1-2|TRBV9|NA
TGTGCCAGCAGCACAGGCATGAATGGCTACACCTTC
CASSTGMNGYTF
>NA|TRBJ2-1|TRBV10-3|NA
TGTGCCATCAGTGGGGAAACAGGGCGAAGCTACAATGAGCAGTTCTTC
CAISGETGRSYNEQFF
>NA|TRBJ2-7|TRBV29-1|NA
TGCAGCGTTGAAGATCCCAAACCGACCTGGACAGACCCATACGAGCAGTACTTC
CSVEDPKPTWTDPYEQYF
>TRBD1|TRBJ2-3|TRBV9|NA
TGTGCCAGCAGCCCCAGGACAGGGGATACGCAGTATTTT
CASSPRTGDTQYF
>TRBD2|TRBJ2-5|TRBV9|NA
TGTGCCAGCAGTATAGCGGGAGGGCCAGGAGAGACCCAGTACTTC
CASSIAGGPGETQYF
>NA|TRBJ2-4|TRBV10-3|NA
TGTGCCATCAGTGGTGGGCCACAAGCCAAAAACATTCAGTACTTC
CAISGGPQAKNIQYF
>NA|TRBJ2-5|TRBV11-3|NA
TGTGCCAGCAGCGACGGACAGCCCGGTGGGGAGACCCAGTACTTC
CASSDGQPGGETQYF
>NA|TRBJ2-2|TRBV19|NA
TGTGCCAGTATGGGGACGAGAAATACCGGGGAGCTGTTTTTT
CASMGTRNTGELFF
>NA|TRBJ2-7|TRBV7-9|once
TGTGCCAGCAGCTCAGGACAGCAGGCCTACGAGCAGTACTTC
CASSSGQQAYEQYF
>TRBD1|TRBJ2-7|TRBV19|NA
TGTGCCAGTAGTTCCCTCCCGGGACAGGCCTACGAGCAGTACTTC
CASSSLPGQAYEQYF
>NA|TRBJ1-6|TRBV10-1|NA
TGCGCCAGTGGGACATACGGTTCACCCCTCCACTTT
CASGTYGSPLHF
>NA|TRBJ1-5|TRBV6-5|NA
TGTGCCAGCAGTTTAACCGGGACGAATCAGCCCCAGCATTTT
CASSLTGTNQPQHF
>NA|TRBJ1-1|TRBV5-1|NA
TGCGCCAGCAGACAAGAAGGCGCTGAAGCTTTCTTT
CASRQEGAEAFF
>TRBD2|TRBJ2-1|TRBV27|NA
TGTGCCAGCAGTTTAGGGCCGGGACTAGAGGCCGGTGAGCAGTTCTTC
CASSLGPGLEAGEQFF
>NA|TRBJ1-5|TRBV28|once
TGTGCCAGCAGTTCCCCGGGACGTATCAATCAGCCCCAGCATTTT
CASSSPGRINQPQHF
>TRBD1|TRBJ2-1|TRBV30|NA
TGTGCCTTCACTACCGGGACAGGGGAATGGCAGTTCTTC
CAFTTGTGEWQFF
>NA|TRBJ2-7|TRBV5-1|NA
TGCGCCAGCAGCTTGGGGGACTTCCAGACCTACGAGCAGTACTTC
CASSLGDFQTYEQYF
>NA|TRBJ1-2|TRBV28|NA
TGTGCCAGCAGTTTAATGGGACTGGAGACCTTC
CASSLMGLETF
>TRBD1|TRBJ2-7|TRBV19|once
TGTGCCAGTAGTCCCTGGACAGGGGGCTACGAGCAGTACTTC
CASSPWTGGYEQYF
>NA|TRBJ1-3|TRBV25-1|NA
TGTGCCAGCAGTGAATACCCGGGTGCGGACACCATATATTTT
CASSEYPGADTIYF
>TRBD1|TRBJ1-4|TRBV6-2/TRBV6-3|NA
TGTGCCAGCAGTCGAGGGACAGTTAATGAAAAACTGTTTTTT
CASSRGTVNEKLFF
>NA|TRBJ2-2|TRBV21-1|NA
TGTGCCAGCAGTTGGACCACCGGGGAGCTGTTTTTT
CASSWTTGELFF
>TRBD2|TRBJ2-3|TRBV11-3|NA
TGTGCCAGCAGCACGGGACTAGCGGGAGAGGGCACAGATACGCAGTATTTT
CASSTGLAGEGTDTQYF
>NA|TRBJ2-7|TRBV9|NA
TGTGCCAGCAGCGCCGAAGGATATCCCACCTACGAGCAGTACTTC
CASSAEGYPTYEQYF
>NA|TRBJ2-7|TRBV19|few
TGTGCCAGTAGTATAATAGGCAGGGGCTACGAGCAGTACTTC
CASSIIGRGYEQYF
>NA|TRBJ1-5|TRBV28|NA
TGTGCCAGCAGTTCATCTACAGGCACCCAGCATTTT
CASSSSTGTQHF
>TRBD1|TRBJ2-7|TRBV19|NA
TGTGCCAGTAGTAGTCTACAGGGGGCGAACGAGCAGTACTTC
CASSSLQGANEQYF
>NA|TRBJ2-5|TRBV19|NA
TGTGCCAGTAGTCTCCTACAGACGGAGACCCAGTACTTC
CASSLLQTETQYF
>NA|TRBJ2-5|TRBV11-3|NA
TGTGCCAGCAGCTTAGAAGGGTCGGAGACCCAGTACTTC
CASSLEGSETQYF
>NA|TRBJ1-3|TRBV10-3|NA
TGTGCCATCAGCCTGGGACACTCTGGAAACACCATATATTTT
CAISLGHSGNTIYF
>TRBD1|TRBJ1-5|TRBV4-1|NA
TGCGCCAGCAGCCAATTCGTCCCATCCGGGACAGGTAGCAATCAGCCCCAGCATTTT
CASSQFVPSGTGSNQPQHF
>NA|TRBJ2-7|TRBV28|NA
TGTGCCAGCAGTTTAACGGTCTCGGGCTACGAGCAGTACTTC
CASSLTVSGYEQYF
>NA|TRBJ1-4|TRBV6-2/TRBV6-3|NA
TGTGCCAGCAGTTACTCTTTCAGGGCTAATGAAAAACTGTTTTTT
CASSYSFRANEKLFF
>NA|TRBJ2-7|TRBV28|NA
TGTGCCAGCAGTGCGGACCCGGGCAAGCAGTACTTC
CASSADPGKQYF
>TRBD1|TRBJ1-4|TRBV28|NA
TGTGCCAGCAGCTCGAACAGGGGGGCCAATGAAAAACTGTTTTTT
CASSSNRGANEKLFF
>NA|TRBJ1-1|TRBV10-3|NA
TGTGCCATCAGTGAGTCGACGGAGGCCCATCAAGCTTTCTTT
CAISESTEAHQAFF
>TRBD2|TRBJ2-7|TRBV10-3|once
TGTGCCATCTCAGAGCGGGGGCTCTCCTACGAGCAGTACTTC
CAISERGLSYEQYF
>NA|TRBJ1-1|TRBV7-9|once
TGTGCCAGCACCTTTACAGGAGGGAAGACTGAAGCTTTCTTT
CASTFTGGKTEAFF
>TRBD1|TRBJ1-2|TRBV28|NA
TGTGCCAGCAGTTCTTTTACAGGGGATGGCTACACCTTC
CASSSFTGDGYTF